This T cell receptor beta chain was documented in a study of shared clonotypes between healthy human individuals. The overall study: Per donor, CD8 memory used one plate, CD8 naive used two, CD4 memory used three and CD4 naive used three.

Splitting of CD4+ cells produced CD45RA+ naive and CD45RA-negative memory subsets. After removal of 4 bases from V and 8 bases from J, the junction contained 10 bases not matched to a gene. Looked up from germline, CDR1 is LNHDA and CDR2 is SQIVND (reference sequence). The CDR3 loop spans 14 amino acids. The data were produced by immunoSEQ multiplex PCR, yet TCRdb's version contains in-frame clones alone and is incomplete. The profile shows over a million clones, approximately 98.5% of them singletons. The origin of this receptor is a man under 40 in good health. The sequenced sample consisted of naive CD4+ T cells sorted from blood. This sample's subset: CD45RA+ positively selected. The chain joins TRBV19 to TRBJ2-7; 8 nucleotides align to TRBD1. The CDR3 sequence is CASSTRTGLEKQYF. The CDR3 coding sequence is TGTGCCAGTAGTACCCGGACAGGGCTAGAGAAGCAGTACTTC.